Sequencing of this TCR beta chain was carried out in a study of shared clonotypes between healthy human individuals. Methods used by the authors: Filtering differed for immunoSEQ, which gave only junction sequences without quality scores. The method was immunoSEQ multiplex PCR; TCRdb's version includes in-frame clones alone and lacks a portion of them. The DNA was the basis for D and trimming; V, J and clone size are from that table. This table holds some 2 million clones, roughly 94% found once. Trimming at V came to 2 bases and at J to 9 bases, leaving 8 bases not matched to a gene. The CDR3 loop spans 14 amino acids. The germline V gene has CDR1 SGHNT and CDR2 YYREEE (reference sequence).

Sample: naive CD4+ T cells sorted from blood. Subset: CD45RA+ positively selected. The chain combines TRBV5-4 with TRBJ2-1, with 7 bases fitting TRBD2. This TCR derives from a man between 18 and 35 years old in good health. The CDR3 region has the DNA TGTGCCAGCAGCTTTGAATCGGGGGGAGGTGAGCAGTTCTTC. The encoded protein is CASSFESGGGEQFF.